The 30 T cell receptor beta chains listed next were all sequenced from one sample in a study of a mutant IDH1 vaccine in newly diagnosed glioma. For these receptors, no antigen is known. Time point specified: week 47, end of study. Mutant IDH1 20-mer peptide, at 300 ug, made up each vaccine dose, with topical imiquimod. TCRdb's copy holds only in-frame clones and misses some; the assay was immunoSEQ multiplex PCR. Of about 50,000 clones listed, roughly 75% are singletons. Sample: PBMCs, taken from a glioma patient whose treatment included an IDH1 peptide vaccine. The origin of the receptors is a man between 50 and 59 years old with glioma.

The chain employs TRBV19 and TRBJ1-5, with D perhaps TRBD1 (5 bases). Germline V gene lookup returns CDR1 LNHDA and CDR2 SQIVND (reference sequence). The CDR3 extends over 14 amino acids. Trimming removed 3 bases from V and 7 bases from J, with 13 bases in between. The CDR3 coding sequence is TGTGCCAGTAGTATTGGGGGGACGGGGCAGCCCCAGCATTTT. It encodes CASSIGGTGQPQHF.

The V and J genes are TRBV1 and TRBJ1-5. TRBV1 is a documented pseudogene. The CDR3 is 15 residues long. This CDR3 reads CTSSPLDPSNQPQHF. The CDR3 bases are TGCACCAGCAGCCCCCTGGACCCTAGCAATCAGCCCCAGCATTTT.

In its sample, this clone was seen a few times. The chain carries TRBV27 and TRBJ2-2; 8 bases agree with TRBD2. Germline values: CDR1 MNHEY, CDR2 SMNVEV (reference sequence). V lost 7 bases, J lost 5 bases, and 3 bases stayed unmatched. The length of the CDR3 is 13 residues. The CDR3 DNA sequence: TGTGCCAGCATCGGGGGGGCAACCGGGGAGCTGTTTTTT. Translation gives CASIGGATGELFF.

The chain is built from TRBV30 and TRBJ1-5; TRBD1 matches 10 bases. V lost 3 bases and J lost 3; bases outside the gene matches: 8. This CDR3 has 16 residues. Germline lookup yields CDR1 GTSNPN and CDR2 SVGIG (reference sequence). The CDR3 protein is CAWRIKGQGLNQPQHF. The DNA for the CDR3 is TGTGCCTGGAGAATCAAGGGACAGGGGCTCAATCAGCCCCAGCATTTT.

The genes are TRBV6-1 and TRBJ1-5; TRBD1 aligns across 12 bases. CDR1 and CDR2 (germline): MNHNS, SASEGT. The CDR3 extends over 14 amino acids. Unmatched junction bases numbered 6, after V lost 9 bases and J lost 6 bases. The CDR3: CASTGTGGSQPQHF. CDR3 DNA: TGTGCCAGTACCGGGACAGGGGGCAGTCAGCCCCAGCATTTT.

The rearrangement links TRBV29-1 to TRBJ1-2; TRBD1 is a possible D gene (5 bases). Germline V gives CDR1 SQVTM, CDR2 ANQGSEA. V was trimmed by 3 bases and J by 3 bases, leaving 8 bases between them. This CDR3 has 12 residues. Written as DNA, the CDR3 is TGCAGCGTTGACGCAGGGCACTATGGCTACACCTTC. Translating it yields CSVDAGHYGYTF.

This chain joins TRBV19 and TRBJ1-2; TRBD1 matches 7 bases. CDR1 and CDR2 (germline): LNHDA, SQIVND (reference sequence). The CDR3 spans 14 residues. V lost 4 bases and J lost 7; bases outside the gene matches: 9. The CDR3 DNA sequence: TGTGCCAGTAGTACGCAGACAGGGAGTGGTGGCTACACCTTC. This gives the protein CASSTQTGSGGYTF.

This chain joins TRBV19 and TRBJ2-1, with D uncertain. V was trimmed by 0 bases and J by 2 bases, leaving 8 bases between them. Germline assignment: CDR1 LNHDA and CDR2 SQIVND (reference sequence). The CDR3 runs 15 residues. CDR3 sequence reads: CASSIDGTTYNEQFF. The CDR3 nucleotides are TGTGCCAGTAGTATAGACGGCACCACCTACAATGAGCAGTTCTTC.

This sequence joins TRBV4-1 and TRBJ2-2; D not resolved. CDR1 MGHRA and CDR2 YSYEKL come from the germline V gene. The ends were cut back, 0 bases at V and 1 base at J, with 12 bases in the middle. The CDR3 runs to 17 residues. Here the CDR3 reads CASSQDPDGMNTGELFF. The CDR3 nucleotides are TGCGCCAGCAGCCAAGATCCGGACGGAATGAACACCGGGGAGCTGTTTTTT.

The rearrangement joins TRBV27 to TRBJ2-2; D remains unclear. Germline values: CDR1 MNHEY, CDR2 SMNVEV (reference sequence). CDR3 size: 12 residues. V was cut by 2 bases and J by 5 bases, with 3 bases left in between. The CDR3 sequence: CASSLVTGELFF. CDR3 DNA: TGTGCCAGCAGTTTAGTAACCGGGGAGCTGTTTTTT.

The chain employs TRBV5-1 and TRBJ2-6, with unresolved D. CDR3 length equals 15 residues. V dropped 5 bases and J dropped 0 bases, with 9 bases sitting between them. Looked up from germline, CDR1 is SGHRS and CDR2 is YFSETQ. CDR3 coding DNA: TGCGCCAGCAGATCAGCTAGCTCTGGGGCCAACGTCCTGACTTTC. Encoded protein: CASRSASSGANVLTF.

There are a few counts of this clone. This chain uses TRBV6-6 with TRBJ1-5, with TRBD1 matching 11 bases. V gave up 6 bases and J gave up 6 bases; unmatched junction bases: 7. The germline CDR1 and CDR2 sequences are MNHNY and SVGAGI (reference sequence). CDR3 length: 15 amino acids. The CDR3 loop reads CASSQGQGEGQPQHF. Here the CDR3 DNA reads TGTGCCAGCAGCCAGGGACAGGGGGAGGGTCAGCCCCAGCATTTT.

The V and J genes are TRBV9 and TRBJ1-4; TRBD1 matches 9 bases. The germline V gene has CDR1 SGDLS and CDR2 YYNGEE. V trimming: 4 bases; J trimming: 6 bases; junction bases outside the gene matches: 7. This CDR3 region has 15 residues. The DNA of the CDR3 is TGTGCCAGCAGCACCCGGGACAGGGCGGATGAAAAACTGTTTTTT. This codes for CASSTRDRADEKLFF.

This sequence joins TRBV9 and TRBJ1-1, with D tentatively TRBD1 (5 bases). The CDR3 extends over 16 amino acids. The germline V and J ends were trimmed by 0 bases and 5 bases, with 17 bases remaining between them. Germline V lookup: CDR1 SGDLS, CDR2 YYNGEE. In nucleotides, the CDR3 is TGTGCCAGCAGCGTAGCGTCAGGGAGGACGGGGACTGAAGCTTTCTTT. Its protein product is CASSVASGRTGTEAFF.

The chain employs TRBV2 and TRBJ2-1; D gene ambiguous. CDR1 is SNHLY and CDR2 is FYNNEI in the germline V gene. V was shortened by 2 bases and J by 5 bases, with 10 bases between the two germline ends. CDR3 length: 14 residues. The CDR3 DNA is TGTGCCAGCAGTGAAAACCCGAGGAACAATGAGCAGTTCTTC. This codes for CASSENPRNNEQFF.

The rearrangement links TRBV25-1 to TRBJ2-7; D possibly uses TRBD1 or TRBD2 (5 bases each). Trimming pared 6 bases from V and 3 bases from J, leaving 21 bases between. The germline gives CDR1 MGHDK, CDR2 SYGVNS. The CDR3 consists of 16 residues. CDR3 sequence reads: CASSAERGAPFYEQYF. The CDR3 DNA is TGTGCCAGCAGCGCAGAACGGGGCGCCCCTTTCTACGAGCAGTACTTC.

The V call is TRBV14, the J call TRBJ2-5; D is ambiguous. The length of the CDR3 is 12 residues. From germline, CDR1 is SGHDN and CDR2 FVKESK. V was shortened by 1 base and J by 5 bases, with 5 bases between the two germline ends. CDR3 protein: CASSQGGETQYF. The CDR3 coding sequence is TGTGCCAGCAGCCAAGGTGGGGAGACCCAGTACTTC.

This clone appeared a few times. DNA for the CDR3: TGTGCCAGCAGCTGGGACGGGCAGCCCCAGCATTTT. Translating gives CASSWDGQPQHF. J is TRBJ1-5 and V is TRBV7-2; D is possibly TRBD1 (5 bases). The CDR3 length is 12 residues. V was trimmed by 4 bases and J by 7 bases, leaving 8 bases between them. In germline, CDR1 is SGHTA, CDR2 FQGNSA.

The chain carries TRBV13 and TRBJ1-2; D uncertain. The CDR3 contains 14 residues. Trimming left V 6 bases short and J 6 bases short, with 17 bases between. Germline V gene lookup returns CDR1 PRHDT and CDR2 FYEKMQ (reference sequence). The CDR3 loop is CASSVRFGVHGYTF. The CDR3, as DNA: TGTGCCAGCAGTGTTAGGTTTGGTGTACATGGCTACACCTTC.

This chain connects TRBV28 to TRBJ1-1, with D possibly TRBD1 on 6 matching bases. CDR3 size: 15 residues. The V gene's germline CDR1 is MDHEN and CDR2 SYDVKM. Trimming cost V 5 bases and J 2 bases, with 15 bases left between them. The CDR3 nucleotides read TGTGCCAGCAGTGATTTACTGGGGACAAACACTGAAGCTTTCTTT. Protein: CASSDLLGTNTEAFF.

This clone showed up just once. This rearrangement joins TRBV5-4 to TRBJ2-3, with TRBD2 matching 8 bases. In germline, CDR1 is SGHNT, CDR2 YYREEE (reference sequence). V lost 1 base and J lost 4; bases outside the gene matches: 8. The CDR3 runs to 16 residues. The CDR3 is CASSLRTGGSSDTQYF. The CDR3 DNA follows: TGTGCCAGCAGCTTGCGGACGGGGGGGTCCTCAGATACGCAGTATTTT.

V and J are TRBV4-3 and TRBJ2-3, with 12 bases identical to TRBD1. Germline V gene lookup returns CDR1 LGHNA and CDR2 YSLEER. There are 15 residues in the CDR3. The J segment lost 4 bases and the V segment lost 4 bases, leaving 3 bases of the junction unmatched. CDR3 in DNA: TGCGCCAGCAGCCCCGGGACAGGGGGCCCAGATACGCAGTATTTT. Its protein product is CASSPGTGGPDTQYF.

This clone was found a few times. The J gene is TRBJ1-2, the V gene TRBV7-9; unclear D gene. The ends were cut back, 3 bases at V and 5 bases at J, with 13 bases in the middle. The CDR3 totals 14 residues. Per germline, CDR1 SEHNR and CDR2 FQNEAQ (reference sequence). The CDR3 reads CASSLRGRGYGYTF. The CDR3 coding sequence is TGTGCCAGCAGCTTGCGAGGACGGGGATATGGCTACACCTTC.

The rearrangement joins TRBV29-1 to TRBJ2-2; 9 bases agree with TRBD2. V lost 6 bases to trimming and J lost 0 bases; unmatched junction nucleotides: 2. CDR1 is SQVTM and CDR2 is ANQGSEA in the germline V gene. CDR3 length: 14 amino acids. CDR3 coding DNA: TGCAGCGTAGCGGGGGGTCCGAACACCGGGGAGCTGTTTTTT. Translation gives CSVAGGPNTGELFF.

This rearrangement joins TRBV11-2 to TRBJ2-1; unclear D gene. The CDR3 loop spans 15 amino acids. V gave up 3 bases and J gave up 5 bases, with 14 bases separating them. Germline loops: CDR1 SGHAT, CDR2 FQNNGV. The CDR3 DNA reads TGTGCCAGCAGCTTTGTAGGTCAGTCTAACAATGAGCAGTTCTTC. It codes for CASSFVGQSNNEQFF.

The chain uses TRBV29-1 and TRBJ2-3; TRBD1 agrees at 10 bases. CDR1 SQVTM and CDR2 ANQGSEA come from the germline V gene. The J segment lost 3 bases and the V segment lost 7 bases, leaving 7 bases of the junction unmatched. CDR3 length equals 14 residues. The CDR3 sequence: CSGETGGQTDTQYF. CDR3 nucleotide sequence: TGCAGCGGCGAGACAGGGGGCCAGACAGATACGCAGTATTTT.

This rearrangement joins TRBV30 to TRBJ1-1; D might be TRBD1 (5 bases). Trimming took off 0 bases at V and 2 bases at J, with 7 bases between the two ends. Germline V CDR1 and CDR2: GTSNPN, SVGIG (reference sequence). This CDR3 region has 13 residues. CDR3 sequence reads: CAWSVRTNTEAFF. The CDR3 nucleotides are TGTGCCTGGAGTGTAAGGACAAACACTGAAGCTTTCTTT.

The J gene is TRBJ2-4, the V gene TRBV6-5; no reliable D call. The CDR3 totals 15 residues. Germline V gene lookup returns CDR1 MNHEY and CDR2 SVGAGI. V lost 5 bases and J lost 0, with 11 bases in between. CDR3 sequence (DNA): TGTGCCAGCAGTCCCACTGCCTTAGCCAAAAACATTCAGTACTTC. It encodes CASSPTALAKNIQYF.

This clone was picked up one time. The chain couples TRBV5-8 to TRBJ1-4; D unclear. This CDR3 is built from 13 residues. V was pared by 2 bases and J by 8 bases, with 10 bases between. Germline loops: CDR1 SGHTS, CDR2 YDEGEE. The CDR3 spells CASSFGVREKLFF. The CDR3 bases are TGTGCCAGCAGCTTCGGGGTACGGGAAAAACTGTTTTTT.

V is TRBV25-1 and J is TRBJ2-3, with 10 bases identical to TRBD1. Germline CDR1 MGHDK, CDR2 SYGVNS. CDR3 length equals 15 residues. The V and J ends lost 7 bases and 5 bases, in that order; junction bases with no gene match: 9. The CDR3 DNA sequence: TGTGCCAGCACGGACCTGACAGGGGGCAAAGATACGCAGTATTTT. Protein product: CASTDLTGGKDTQYF. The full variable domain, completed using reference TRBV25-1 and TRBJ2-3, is EADIYQTPRYLVIGTGKKITLECSQTMGHDKMYWYQQDPGMELHLIHYSYGVNSTEKGDLSSESTVSRIRTEHFPLTLESARPSHTSQYLCASTDLTGGKDTQYFGPGTRLTVL.